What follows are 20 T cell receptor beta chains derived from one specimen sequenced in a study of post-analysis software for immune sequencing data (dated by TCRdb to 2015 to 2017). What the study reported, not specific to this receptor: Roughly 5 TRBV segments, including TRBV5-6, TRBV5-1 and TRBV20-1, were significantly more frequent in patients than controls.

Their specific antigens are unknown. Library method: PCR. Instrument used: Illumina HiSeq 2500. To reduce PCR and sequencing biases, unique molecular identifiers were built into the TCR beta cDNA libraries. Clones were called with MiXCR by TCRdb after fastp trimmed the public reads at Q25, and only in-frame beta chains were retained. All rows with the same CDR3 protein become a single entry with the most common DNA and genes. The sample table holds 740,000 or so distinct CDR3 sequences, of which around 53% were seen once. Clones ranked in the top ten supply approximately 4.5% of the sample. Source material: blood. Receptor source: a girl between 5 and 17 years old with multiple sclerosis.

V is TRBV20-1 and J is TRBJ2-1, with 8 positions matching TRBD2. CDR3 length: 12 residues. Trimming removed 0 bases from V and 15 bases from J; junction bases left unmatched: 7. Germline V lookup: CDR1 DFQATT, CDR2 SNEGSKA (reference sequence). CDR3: CSARDRAGVPFF. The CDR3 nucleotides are TGCAGTGCTAGAGATCGAGCGGGAGTCCCGTTCTTC.

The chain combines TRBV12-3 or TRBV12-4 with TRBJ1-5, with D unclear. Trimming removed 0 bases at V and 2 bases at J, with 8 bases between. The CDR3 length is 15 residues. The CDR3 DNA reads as TGTGCCAGCAGTTTAGCGCTGGGAGGCAATCAGCCCCAGCATTTT. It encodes CASSLALGGNQPQHF.

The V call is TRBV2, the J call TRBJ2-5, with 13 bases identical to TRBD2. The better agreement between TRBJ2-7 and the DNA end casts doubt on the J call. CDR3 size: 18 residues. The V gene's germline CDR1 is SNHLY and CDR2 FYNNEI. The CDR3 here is CASSVPGLAGISSYEQYF. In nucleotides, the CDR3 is TGTGCCAGCAGCGTTCCGGGACTAGCGGGAATAAGCTCCTACGAGCAGTACTTC.

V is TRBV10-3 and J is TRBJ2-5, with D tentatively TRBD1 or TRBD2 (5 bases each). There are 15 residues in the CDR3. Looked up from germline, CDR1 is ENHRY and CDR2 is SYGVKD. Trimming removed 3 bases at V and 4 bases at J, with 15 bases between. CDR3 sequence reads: CAISDEGRRGETQYF. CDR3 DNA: TGTGCCATCAGTGATGAGGGACGCCGGGGAGAGACCCAGTACTTC.

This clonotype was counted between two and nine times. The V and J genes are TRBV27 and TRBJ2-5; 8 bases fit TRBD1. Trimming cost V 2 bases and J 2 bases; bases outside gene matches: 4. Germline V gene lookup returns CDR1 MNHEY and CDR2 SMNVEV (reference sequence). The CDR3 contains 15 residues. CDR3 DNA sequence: TGTGCCAGCAGTTTACGGGACAGGCGTCAAGAGACCCAGTACTTC. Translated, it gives CASSLRDRRQETQYF.

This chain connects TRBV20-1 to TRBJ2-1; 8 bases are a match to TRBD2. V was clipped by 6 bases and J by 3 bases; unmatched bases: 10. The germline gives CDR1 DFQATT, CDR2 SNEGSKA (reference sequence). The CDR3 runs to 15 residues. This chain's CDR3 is CSAALRAGGYNEQFF. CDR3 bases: TGCAGTGCCGCCCTCCGTGCGGGGGGCTACAATGAGCAGTTCTTC.

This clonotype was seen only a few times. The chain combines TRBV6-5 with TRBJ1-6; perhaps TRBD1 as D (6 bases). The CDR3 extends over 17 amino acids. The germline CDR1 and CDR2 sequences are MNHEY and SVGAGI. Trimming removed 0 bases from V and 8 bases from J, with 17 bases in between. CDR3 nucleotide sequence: TGTGCCAGCAGTTACTCGATTGGGGGCGGACGGGATTCACCCCTCCACTTT. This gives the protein CASSYSIGGGRDSPLHF.

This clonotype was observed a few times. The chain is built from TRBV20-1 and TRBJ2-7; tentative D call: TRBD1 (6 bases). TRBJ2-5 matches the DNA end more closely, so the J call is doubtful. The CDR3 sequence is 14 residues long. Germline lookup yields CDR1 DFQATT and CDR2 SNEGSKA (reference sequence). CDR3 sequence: CSARRPGVQETQYF. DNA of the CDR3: TGCAGTGCTAGACGTCCAGGGGTTCAAGAGACCCAGTACTTC.

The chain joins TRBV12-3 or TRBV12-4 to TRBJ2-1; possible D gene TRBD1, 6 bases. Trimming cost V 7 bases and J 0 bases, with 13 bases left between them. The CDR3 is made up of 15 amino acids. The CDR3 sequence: CASNSRGSSYNEQFF. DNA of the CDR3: TGTGCCAGCAATTCTAGGGGGAGCTCCTACAATGAGCAGTTCTTC.

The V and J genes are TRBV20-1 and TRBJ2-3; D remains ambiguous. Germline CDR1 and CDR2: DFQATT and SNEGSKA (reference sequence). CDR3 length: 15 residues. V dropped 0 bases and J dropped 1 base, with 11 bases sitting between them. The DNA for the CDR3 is TGCAGTGCTAGAGATCAACAGAGCGGCACAGATACGCAGTATTTT. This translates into CSARDQQSGTDTQYF.

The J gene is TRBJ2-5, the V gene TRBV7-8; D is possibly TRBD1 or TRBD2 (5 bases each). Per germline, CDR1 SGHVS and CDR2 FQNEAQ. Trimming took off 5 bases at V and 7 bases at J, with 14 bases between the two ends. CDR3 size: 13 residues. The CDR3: CASSPGPVGTQYF. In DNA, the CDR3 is TGTGCCAGCAGCCCGGGGCCAGTCGGGACCCAGTACTTC.

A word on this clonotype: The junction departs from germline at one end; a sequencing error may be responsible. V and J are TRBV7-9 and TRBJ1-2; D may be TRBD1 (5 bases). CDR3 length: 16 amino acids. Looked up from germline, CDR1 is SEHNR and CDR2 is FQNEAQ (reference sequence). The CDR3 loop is CTSSFGGTLTHYGYTF. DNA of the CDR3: TGTACCAGCAGCTTCGGGGGGACTCTCACCCACTATGGCTACACCTTC.

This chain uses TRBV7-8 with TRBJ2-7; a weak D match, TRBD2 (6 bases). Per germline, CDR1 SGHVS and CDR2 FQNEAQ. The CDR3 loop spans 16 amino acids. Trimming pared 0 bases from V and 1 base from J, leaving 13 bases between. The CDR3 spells CASSLARGVRSYEQYF. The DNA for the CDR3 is TGTGCCAGCAGCTTAGCGCGCGGGGTTCGGTCCTACGAGCAGTACTTC.

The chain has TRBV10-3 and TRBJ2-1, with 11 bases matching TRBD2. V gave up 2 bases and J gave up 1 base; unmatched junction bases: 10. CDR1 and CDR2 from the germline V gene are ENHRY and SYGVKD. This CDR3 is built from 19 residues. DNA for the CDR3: TGTGCCATCAGTGAGCCAATAGCGGGAGGGCCTAGATCCTACAATGAGCAGTTCTTC. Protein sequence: CAISEPIAGGPRSYNEQFF.

The CDR3 sequence is CASSERTSGEETQYF. Written as DNA, the CDR3 is TGCGCCAGCAGCGAGAGGACTAGCGGAGAGGAGACCCAGTACTTC. The chain has TRBV5-1 and TRBJ2-7, with 10 bases fitting TRBD2. The closer fit of TRBJ2-5 to the DNA end suggests the J call may be wrong. Germline V gene data show CDR1 as SGHRS and CDR2 as YFSETQ. The CDR3 is made up of 15 amino acids.

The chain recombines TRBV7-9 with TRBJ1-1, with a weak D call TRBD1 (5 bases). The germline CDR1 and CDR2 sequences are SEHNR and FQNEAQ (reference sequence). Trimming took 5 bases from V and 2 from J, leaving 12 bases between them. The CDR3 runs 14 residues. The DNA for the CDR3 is TGTGCCAGCAGCCTACAGGCGGTTAACACTGAAGCTTTCTTT. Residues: CASSLQAVNTEAFF.

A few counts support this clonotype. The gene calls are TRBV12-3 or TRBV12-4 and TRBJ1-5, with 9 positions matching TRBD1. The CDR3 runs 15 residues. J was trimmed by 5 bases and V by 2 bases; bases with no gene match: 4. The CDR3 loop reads CASSLYGTGYQPQHF. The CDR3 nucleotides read TGTGCCAGCAGTTTATACGGGACAGGGTATCAGCCCCAGCATTTT.

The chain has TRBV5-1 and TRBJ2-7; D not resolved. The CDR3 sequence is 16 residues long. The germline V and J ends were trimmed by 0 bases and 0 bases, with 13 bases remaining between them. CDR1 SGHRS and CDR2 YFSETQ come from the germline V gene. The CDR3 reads CASSLVSGTSSYEQYF. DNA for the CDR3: TGCGCCAGCAGCTTGGTGTCGGGTACCTCCTCCTACGAGCAGTACTTC. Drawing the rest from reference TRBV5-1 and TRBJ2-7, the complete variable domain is KAGVTQTPRYLIKTRGQQVTLSCSPISGHRSVSWYQQTPGQGLQFLFEYFSETQRNKGNFPGRFSGRQFSNSRSEMNVSTLELGDSALYLCASSLVSGTSSYEQYFGPGTRLTVT.

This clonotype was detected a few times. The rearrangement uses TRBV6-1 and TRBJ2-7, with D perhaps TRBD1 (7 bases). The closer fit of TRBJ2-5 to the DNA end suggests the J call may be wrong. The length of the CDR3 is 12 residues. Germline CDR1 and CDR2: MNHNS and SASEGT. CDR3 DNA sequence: TGTGCCAGCAGGACAGGGAGGAAGACCCAGTACTTC. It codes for CASRTGRKTQYF.

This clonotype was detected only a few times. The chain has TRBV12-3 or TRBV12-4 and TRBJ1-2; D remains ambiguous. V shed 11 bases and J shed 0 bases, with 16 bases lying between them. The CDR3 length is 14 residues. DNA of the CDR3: TGTGCCGCCGGAGGACCCGTTTCTAACTATGGCTACACCTTC. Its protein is CAAGGPVSNYGYTF.